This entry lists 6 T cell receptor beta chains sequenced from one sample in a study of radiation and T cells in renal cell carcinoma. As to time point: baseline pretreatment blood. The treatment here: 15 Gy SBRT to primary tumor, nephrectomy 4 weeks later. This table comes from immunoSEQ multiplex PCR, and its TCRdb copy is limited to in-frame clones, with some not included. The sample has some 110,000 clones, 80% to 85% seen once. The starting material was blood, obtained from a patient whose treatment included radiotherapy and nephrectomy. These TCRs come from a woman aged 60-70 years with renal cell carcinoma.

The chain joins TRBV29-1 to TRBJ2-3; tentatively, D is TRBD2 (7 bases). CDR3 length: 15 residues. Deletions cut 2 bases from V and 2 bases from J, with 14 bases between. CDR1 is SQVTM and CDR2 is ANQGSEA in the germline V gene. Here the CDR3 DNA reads TGCAGCGTTGAAAGGGGGGGTCCTTTCACAGATACGCAGTATTTT. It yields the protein CSVERGGPFTDTQYF.

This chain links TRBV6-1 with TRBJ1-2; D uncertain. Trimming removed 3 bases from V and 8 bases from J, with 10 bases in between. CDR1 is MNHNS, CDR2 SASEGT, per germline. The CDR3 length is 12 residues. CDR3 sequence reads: CASSESRGGYTF. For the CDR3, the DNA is TGTGCCAGCAGTGAGTCCCGAGGAGGCTACACCTTC.

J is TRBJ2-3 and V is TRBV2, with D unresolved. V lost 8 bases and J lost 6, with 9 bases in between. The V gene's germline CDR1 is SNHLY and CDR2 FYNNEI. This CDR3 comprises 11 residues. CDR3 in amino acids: CASQAADTQYF. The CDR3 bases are TGTGCCAGCCAGGCGGCGGATACGCAGTATTTT.

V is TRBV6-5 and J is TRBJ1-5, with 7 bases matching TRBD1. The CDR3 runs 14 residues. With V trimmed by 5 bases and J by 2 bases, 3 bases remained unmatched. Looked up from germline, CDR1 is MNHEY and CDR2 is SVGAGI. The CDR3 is CASSDRVGNQPQHF. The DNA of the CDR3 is TGTGCCAGCAGTGACAGGGTTGGCAATCAGCCCCAGCATTTT.

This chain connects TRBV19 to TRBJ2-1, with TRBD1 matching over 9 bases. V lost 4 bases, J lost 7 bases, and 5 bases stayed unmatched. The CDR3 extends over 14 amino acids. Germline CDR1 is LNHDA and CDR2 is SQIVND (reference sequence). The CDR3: CASSTSTGGNEQFF. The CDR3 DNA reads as TGTGCCAGTAGTACATCGACAGGGGGGAATGAGCAGTTCTTC. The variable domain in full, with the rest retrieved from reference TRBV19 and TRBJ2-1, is DGGITQSPKYLFRKEGQNVTLSCEQNLNHDAMYWYRQDPGQGLRLIYYSQIVNDFQKGDIAEGYSVSREKKESFPLTVTSAQKNPTAFYLCASSTSTGGNEQFFGPGTRLTVL.

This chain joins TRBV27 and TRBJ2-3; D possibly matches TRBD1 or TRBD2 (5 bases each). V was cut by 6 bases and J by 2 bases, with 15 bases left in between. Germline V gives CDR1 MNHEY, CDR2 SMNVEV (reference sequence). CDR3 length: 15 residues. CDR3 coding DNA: TGTGCCAGCAGGTATAAACAGGACTTCACAGATACGCAGTATTTT. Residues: CASRYKQDFTDTQYF.